Below are 26 T cell receptor beta chains sequenced from a single sample in a study of patients and donors after allogeneic stem cell transplantation. TCRdb reprocessed the RT-PCR reads via MiXCR and lists one record per CDR3 protein. The sample records some 960,000 distinct CDR3 sequences, around 17% being singletons. The specimen sequenced was blood, either unsorted or a sorted T cell fraction (not recorded which). All receptors derive from a human donor who was either an allogeneic HSCT recipient or a stem cell or donor lymphocyte infusion donor (not recorded which). It is not recorded whose cells these are; they may come from a transplant donor.

This clonotype was counted between two and nine times. The CDR3 DNA sequence: TGTGCCAGCAGTTTCAAAGGGGGCGATCAGCCCCAGCATTTT. Its protein is CASSFKGGDQPQHF. The chain joins TRBV12-3 or TRBV12-4 to TRBJ1-5, with 7 bases identical to TRBD1. J gave up 5 bases and V 3 bases, and 4 bases lay outside the gene matches. This CDR3 region has 14 residues.

The rearrangement joins TRBV20-1 to TRBJ1-4, with 7 bases matching TRBD1. Germline assignment: CDR1 DFQATT and CDR2 SNEGSKA (reference sequence). V shed 5 bases, J shed 3 bases, and the junction held 3 bases outside the gene matches. The CDR3 is 13 amino acids. Written as DNA, the CDR3 is TGCAGTGCTCCAGGGGGTTCTAATGAAAAACTGTTTTTT. It encodes CSAPGGSNEKLFF.

V gene TRBV20-1 combines with J gene TRBJ1-2; D ambiguous. V lost 0 bases and J lost 4, with 15 bases in between. In germline, CDR1 is DFQATT, CDR2 SNEGSKA (reference sequence). This CDR3 contains 15 residues. CDR3 sequence: CSARDDGLGSYGYTF. CDR3 bases: TGCAGTGCTAGAGACGACGGTCTTGGCAGCTATGGCTACACCTTC.

This chain links TRBV4-3 with TRBJ1-2; possibly TRBD1 for D (5 bases). The V gene lost 4 bases and the J gene lost 3 bases, with 18 bases spanning the gap. CDR1 and CDR2 (germline): LGHNA, YSLEER. CDR3 size: 16 residues. CDR3 in amino acids: CASSRQTANYDYGYTF. CDR3 DNA sequence: TGCGCCAGCAGCCGGCAGACAGCGAATTATGACTATGGCTACACCTTC.

In this sample, this clonotype turned up many times. This chain links TRBV4-3 with TRBJ1-1; D not resolved. V was cut by 0 bases and J by 1 base, with 9 bases left in between. Germline V lookup: CDR1 LGHNA, CDR2 YSLEER. The CDR3 totals 15 residues. CDR3 amino acids: CASSQDRGRNTEAFF. CDR3 DNA: TGCGCCAGCAGCCAAGATAGAGGGCGGAACACTGAAGCTTTCTTT.

The V call is TRBV6-5, the J call TRBJ2-3; D unclear. The V end was cut by 9 bases, the J end by 4 bases, with 8 bases between. Germline V CDR1 and CDR2: MNHEY, SVGAGI. CDR3 size: 11 residues. The DNA for the CDR3 is TGTGCCAGTAAGCAAGCAGATACGCAGTATTTT. It translates to CASKQADTQYF.

V gene TRBV14 combines with J gene TRBJ2-3, with unresolved D. The CDR3 is made up of 16 amino acids. V lost 4 bases, J lost 2 bases, and 16 bases lay in between. CDR1 SGHDN and CDR2 FVKESK come from the germline V gene. In DNA, the CDR3 is TGTGCCAGCAGCCCCTCCTTGACTCGCCTCACAGATACGCAGTATTTT. Protein sequence: CASSPSLTRLTDTQYF.

The chain employs TRBV27 and TRBJ2-1; TRBD2 aligns across 7 bases. Germline V lookup: CDR1 MNHEY, CDR2 SMNVEV (reference sequence). The trim removed 1 base at V and 6 bases at J, leaving 15 bases unmatched. The CDR3 spans 18 residues. The CDR3 here is CASSLWLIGGKTGNEQFF. CDR3 nucleotides: TGTGCCAGCAGTTTATGGTTGATCGGGGGGAAAACGGGCAATGAGCAGTTCTTC.

This chain uses TRBV7-2 with TRBJ2-3; 7 nucleotides match TRBD1. With 6 bases clipped from V and 1 base from J, the junction kept 13 bases outside the gene matches. The CDR3 covers 17 residues. Germline CDR1 and CDR2: SGHTA and FQGNSA. In nucleotides, the CDR3 is TGTGCCAGCAGACGATCCAGGGGGAGATTGGGCACAGATACGCAGTATTTT. Its protein product is CASRRSRGRLGTDTQYF.

This clonotype showed up just a few times. J is TRBJ1-6 and V is TRBV5-4; TRBD1 matches at 10 bases. Per the germline V gene, CDR1 is SGHNT and CDR2 is YYREEE (reference sequence). This CDR3 spans 18 amino acids. V lost 3 bases and J lost 8; bases outside the gene matches: 14. CDR3 nucleotides: TGTGCCAGCAGCTCTTCGTCCGGGACAGGGGCGGGGTATTCACCCCTCCACTTT. Its protein product is CASSSSSGTGAGYSPLHF.

The chain has TRBV7-2 and TRBJ2-7; 15 bases map to TRBD2. The ends lost 1 base at V and 4 bases at J; junction bases unmatched: 2. Germline CDR1 is SGHTA and CDR2 is FQGNSA. CDR3 length: 16 residues. In nucleotides, the CDR3 is TGTGCCAGCAGCTTAGAGGGACTAGCGGGGGGTTACGAGCAGTACTTC. Residues: CASSLEGLAGGYEQYF. The complete variable domain, with remaining parts taken from reference TRBV7-2 and TRBJ2-7, reads GAGVSQSPSNKVTEKGKDVELRCDPISGHTALYWYRQSLGQGLEFLIYFQGNSAPDKSGLPSDRFSAERTGGSVSTLTIQRTQQEDSAVYLCASSLEGLAGGYEQYFGPGTRLTVT.

This clonotype came up a few times. The genes are TRBV9 and TRBJ2-1; D remains unclear. Germline values: CDR1 SGDLS, CDR2 YYNGEE. This CDR3 has 15 amino acids. Trimming took off 0 bases at V and 8 bases at J, with 15 bases between the two ends. CDR3 sequence: CASSVDPQTVYEQFF. In DNA, the CDR3 is TGTGCCAGCAGCGTAGACCCTCAAACTGTTTATGAGCAGTTCTTC.

The chain couples TRBV20-1 to TRBJ2-1; 9 bases map to TRBD2. The CDR3 is 15 amino acids. Germline V gene data show CDR1 as DFQATT and CDR2 as SNEGSKA (reference sequence). After removal of 5 bases from V and 7 bases from J, the junction contained 12 bases not matched to a gene. DNA for the CDR3: TGCAGTGCTCGACATAGCGGGAGCCCCCTAAATGAGCAGTTCTTC. Translated, it gives CSARHSGSPLNEQFF.

V gene TRBV29-1 combines with J gene TRBJ1-1; D perhaps matches TRBD1 (6 bases). The germline V and J ends were trimmed by 4 bases and 4 bases, with 13 bases remaining between them. Germline V gene sequence: CDR1 SQVTM, CDR2 ANQGSEA. The CDR3 spans 13 residues. The DNA for the CDR3 is TGCAGCGTTGGAGGGGGTTTGGGCACTGAAGCTTTCTTT. It encodes CSVGGGLGTEAFF.

The chain couples TRBV5-1 to TRBJ2-1; 11 bases are shared with TRBD2. V was clipped by 4 bases and J by 5 bases; unmatched bases: 5. Germline V CDR1 and CDR2: SGHRS, YFSETQ. The CDR3 has 15 amino acids. The CDR3 DNA sequence: TGCGCCAGCAGCGGGGGACTAGCGGATGACAATGAGCAGTTCTTC. Translated: CASSGGLADDNEQFF.

The chain has TRBV4-2 and TRBJ2-2, with a tentative D call TRBD2 (6 bases). V was pared by 5 bases and J by 3 bases, with 16 bases between. The CDR3 contains 16 residues. Germline CDR1 is LGHNA and CDR2 is YNFKEQ. For the CDR3, the DNA is TGTGCCAGCAGCACCCGACTAGAGGCGTACACCGGGGAGCTGTTTTTT. Encoded protein: CASSTRLEAYTGELFF.

The chain couples TRBV18 to TRBJ2-3; the D is unclear. The CDR3 has 12 amino acids. The ends were cut back, 2 bases at V and 3 bases at J, with 3 bases in the middle. The V gene's germline CDR1 is KGHSH and CDR2 LQKENI. This CDR3 is CASSPKTDTQYF. CDR3 nucleotide sequence: TGTGCCAGCTCACCAAAAACAGATACGCAGTATTTT.

The chain has TRBV6-2 or TRBV6-3 and TRBJ2-3; D call uncertain. Trimming removed 5 bases from V and 2 bases from J, with 26 bases in between. The CDR3 loop spans 19 amino acids. CDR1 and CDR2 from the germline V gene are MNHEY and SVGEGT. CDR3 sequence (DNA): TGTGCCAGCAGTCAACACCCTTCATCCCCCCGTCCGTACACAGATACGCAGTATTTT. Encoded protein: CASSQHPSSPRPYTDTQYF.

The rearrangement joins TRBV15 to TRBJ2-3, with D possibly being TRBD1 (6 bases). CDR3 length equals 16 residues. From germline, CDR1 is LNHNV and CDR2 YYDKDF (reference sequence). Trimming shortened V by 1 base and J by 0 bases, and 11 bases separated the two germline ends. The CDR3 spells CATSRVGTFSTDTQYF. CDR3 sequence (DNA): TGTGCCACCAGCAGAGTGGGGACATTCAGCACAGATACGCAGTATTTT.

DNA for the CDR3: TGTGCCAGCAGCCCAATGGGGCAGTTAATAAAAGAGACCCAGTACTTC. Its protein product is CASSPMGQLIKETQYF. The rearrangement uses TRBV6-1 and TRBJ2-5; TRBD1 might be the D (5 bases). The CDR3 extends over 16 amino acids. Germline lookup yields CDR1 MNHNS and CDR2 SASEGT. The germline V and J ends were trimmed by 6 bases and 3 bases, with 20 bases remaining between them.

The rearrangement links TRBV4-2 to TRBJ1-5; 9 bases fit TRBD1. The CDR3 is 13 amino acids. The V gene end was trimmed by 5 bases and the J gene end by 8 bases; junction bases not matched to a gene: 4. CDR1 and CDR2 from the germline V gene are LGHNA and YNFKEQ. In DNA form, the CDR3 reads TGTGCCAGCAGCATACAGGGGGCTGAGCCCCAGCATTTT. Translating it yields CASSIQGAEPQHF.

The rearrangement joins TRBV20-1 to TRBJ2-2, with 9 positions matching TRBD2. The CDR3 is 14 residues long. Looked up from germline, CDR1 is DFQATT and CDR2 is SNEGSKA (reference sequence). The V segment lost 3 bases and the J segment 6 bases; nucleotides outside the gene matches: 5. CDR3 coding DNA: TGCAGTGCTAGTTGGCGGGGGGGCCCCGGGGAGCTGTTTTTT. Protein: CSASWRGGPGELFF.

This clonotype was detected ten times or more. The chain has TRBV12-3 or TRBV12-4 and TRBJ1-3; D not resolved. The CDR3 runs 14 residues. Trimming shortened V by 6 bases and J by 4 bases, and 13 bases separated the two germline ends. CDR3 coding DNA: TGTGCCAGCAGAGTGGACGACCCGGGAAACACCATATATTTT. This encodes CASRVDDPGNTIYF.

This clonotype has only a few counts. The V call is TRBV5-1, the J call TRBJ2-7; unclear D gene. Trimming stripped 2 bases from V and 2 bases from J, with 8 bases between. The CDR3 contains 13 residues. Germline CDR1 reads SGHRS; CDR2 reads YFSETQ. CDR3 nucleotides: TGCGCCAGCAGCTTCTTTGAGACCTACGAGCAGTACTTC. Its translation: CASSFFETYEQYF.

This clonotype was seen a few times. This chain connects TRBV3-1 to TRBJ2-2; 12 nucleotides align to TRBD2. The trim removed 8 bases at V and 5 bases at J, leaving 3 bases unmatched. This CDR3 is built from 14 residues. The germline V gene has CDR1 LGHDT and CDR2 YNNKEL (reference sequence). CDR3 bases: TGTGCCAGCCGCCTAGCGGGAGGGACCGGGGAGCTGTTTTTT. Translated: CASRLAGGTGELFF.

This clonotype was counted at least ten times. J is TRBJ2-3 and V is TRBV5-1, with 7 bases fitting TRBD2. This CDR3 has 15 residues. Trimming removed 1 base from V and 2 bases from J; junction bases left unmatched: 4. Germline CDR1 is SGHRS and CDR2 is YFSETQ. CDR3 DNA: TGCGCCAGCAGCTTGTCCGGGAGGAACACAGATACGCAGTATTTT. Protein: CASSLSGRNTDTQYF.